This entry features one T cell receptor beta chain sequence. Sequence at one end of the junction differs from germline and may be a read error. This sample stems from a study of blood T cells in healthy people across ages. This CDR3 is 14 amino acids long. The germline V gene encodes CDR1 SNHLY and CDR2 FYNNEI. Then a second PCR, running roughly 7 to 11 cycles, was carried out with a sample-barcoded 5' primer and a J-beta primer mix. From the 5' RACE reads, TCRdb called clonotypes with MiXCR, one entry per CDR3 protein. The sample lists approximately 960,000 distinct CDR3 sequences, almost 30% seen once, with roughly a tenth in the top ten. The same sample was also used in a study of T cells of mothers and their children.

V and J are TRBV2 and TRBJ1-4; the match to TRBD1 covers 8 bases. This receptor was identified in a woman aged 40 to 49 in good health. The sequencing sample was made of blood. CDR3 region: CASRRQGINEKLFF. The DNA of the CDR3 is TGCGCCAGTAGGCGACAGGGGATAAATGAAAAACTGTTTTTT.